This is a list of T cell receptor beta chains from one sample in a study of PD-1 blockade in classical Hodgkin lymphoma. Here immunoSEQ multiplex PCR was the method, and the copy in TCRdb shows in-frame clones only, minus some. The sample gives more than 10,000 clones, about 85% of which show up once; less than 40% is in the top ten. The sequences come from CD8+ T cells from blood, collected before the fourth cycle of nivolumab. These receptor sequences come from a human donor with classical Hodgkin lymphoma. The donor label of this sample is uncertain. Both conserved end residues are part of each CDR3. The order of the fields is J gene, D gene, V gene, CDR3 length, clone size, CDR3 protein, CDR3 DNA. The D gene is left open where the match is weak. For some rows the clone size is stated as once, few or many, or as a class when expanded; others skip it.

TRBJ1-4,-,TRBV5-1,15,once,CASSPDTIKNEKLFF,TGCGCCAGCAGCCCGGACACTATCAAAAATGAAAAACTGTTTTTT
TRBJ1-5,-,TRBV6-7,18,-,CASSYSGVDGRFNWPQHF,TGTGCCAGCAGTTACTCGGGGGTTGACGGGAGGTTTAACTGGCCCCAGCATTTT
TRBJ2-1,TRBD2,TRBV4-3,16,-,CASSQEYGRVVNEQFF,TGCGCCAGCAGCCAAGAATACGGGAGGGTGGTCAATGAGCAGTTCTTC
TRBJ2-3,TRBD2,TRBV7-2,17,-,CASSRSLREGSTDTQYF,TGTGCCAGCAGCCGTTCTCTGCGGGAGGGATCCACAGATACGCAGTATTTT
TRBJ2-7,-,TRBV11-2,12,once,CASSLADYEQYF,TGTGCCAGCAGCTTAGCGGACTACGAGCAGTACTTC
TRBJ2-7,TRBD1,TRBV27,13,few,CASRPGQSYEQYF,TGTGCCAGCAGACCGGGACAGTCCTACGAGCAGTACTTC
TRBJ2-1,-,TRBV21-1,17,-,CASSKADRYRVYNEQFF,TGTGCCAGCAGCAAAGCTGATCGTTACAGGGTCTACAATGAGCAGTTCTTC
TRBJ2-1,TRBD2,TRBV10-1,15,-,CASSMGLEVYNEQFF,TGCGCCAGCAGCATGGGACTAGAGGTCTACAATGAGCAGTTCTTC
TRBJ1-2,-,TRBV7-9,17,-,CASSLLAGPGTNYGYTF,TGTGCCAGCAGCTTACTGGCTGGGCCGGGAACTAACTATGGCTACACCTTC
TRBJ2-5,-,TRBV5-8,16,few,CASSLLGTWYQETQYF,TGTGCCAGCAGCTTGTTGGGGACGTGGTACCAAGAGACCCAGTACTTC
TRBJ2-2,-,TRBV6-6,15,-,CASSYSSFNTGELFF,TGTGCCAGCAGTTACTCGTCCTTCAACACCGGGGAGCTGTTTTTT
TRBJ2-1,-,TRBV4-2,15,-,CASSLGAPSNNEQFF,TGTGCCAGCAGCCTAGGTGCCCCCTCCAACAATGAGCAGTTCTTC
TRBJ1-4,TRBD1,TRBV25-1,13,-,CASSEGQGEKLFF,TGTGCCAGCAGTGAAGGACAGGGGGAAAAACTGTTTTTT
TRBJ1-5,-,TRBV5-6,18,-,CASSFPPPQGDSNQPQHF,TGTGCCAGCAGCTTCCCCCCCCCACAGGGAGATAGCAATCAGCCCCAGCATTTT
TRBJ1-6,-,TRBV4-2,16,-,CASSLPQGSPYSPLHF,TGTGCCAGCAGCCTCCCGCAGGGCAGCCCTTATTCACCCCTCCACTTT
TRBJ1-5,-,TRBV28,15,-,CASSSRGIANQPQHF,TGTGCCAGCAGTTCCCGGGGGATAGCAAATCAGCCCCAGCATTTT
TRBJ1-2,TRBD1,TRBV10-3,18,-,CAISESGVRGTGARGYTF,TGTGCCATCAGTGAGTCGGGGGTGAGAGGGACAGGGGCCCGTGGCTACACCTTC
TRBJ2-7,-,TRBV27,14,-,CASSPQEVSSEQYF,TGTGCCAGCAGCCCACAGGAGGTAAGCTCCGAGCAGTACTTC
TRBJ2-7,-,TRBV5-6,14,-,CASSLDDTSGEQYF,TGTGCCAGCAGCTTGGACGACACGTCTGGCGAGCAGTACTTC
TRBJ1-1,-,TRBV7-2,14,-,CASSLGAGNTEAFF,TGTGCCAGCAGCTTAGGCGCCGGGAACACTGAAGCTTTCTTT
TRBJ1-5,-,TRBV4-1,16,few,CASSRTGPYSNQPQHF,TGCGCCAGCAGCCGGACGGGACCTTATAGCAATCAGCCCCAGCATTTT
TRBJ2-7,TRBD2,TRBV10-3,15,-,CAIRLTSGDSYEQYF,TGTGCCATCAGGCTCACTAGCGGGGACTCCTACGAGCAGTACTTC
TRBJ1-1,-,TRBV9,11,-,CASSLGDEAFF,TGTGCCAGCAGCCTGGGGGACGAAGCTTTCTTT
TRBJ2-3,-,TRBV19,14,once,CASIDSGGTDTQYF,TGTGCCAGTATTGATTCGGGTGGGACAGATACGCAGTATTTT
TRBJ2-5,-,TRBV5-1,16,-,CASSYLEWGFQETQYF,TGCGCCAGCAGCTATCTGGAATGGGGGTTCCAAGAGACCCAGTACTTC
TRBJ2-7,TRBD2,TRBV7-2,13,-,CASSLGLAGEQYF,TGTGCCAGCAGCCTCGGACTAGCCGGGGAGCAGTACTTC
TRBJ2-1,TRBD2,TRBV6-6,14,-,CASSYPTSGDEQFF,TGTGCCAGCAGTTACCCCACTAGCGGCGATGAGCAGTTCTTC
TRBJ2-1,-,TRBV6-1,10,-,CASRENEQFF,TGTGCCAGCAGAGAGAATGAGCAGTTCTTC
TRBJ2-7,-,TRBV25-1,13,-,CASSLVFGDEQYF,TGTGCCAGCAGCTTAGTTTTCGGGGACGAGCAGTACTTC
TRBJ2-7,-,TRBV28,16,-,CASSLSSWRVGYEQYF,TGTGCCAGCAGTTTAAGCTCCTGGAGGGTGGGCTACGAGCAGTACTTC
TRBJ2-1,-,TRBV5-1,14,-,CASSPPLGGNEQFF,TGCGCCAGCAGCCCACCCCTGGGTGGAAATGAGCAGTTCTTC
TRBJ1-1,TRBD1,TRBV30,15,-,CAWLGQGWGNTEAFF,TGTGCCTGGTTGGGACAGGGGTGGGGGAACACTGAAGCTTTCTTT
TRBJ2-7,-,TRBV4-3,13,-,CASSPGESYEQYF,TGCGCCAGCAGCCCAGGGGAGTCCTACGAGCAGTACTTC
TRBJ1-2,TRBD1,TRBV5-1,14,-,CASSQGTGVDGYTF,TGCGCCAGCAGCCAAGGGACAGGGGTCGATGGCTACACCTTC
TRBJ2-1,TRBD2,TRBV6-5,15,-,CASSRGLAGGVEQFF,TGTGCCAGCAGCCGAGGACTAGCGGGAGGGGTTGAGCAGTTCTTC
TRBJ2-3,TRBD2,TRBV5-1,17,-,CASSFGLAGFSTDTQYF,TGCGCCAGCAGCTTTGGACTAGCGGGTTTTTCCACAGATACGCAGTATTTT
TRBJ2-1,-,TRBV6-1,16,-,CASSEVPGSSYNEQFF,TGTGCCAGCAGTGAGGTCCCGGGGAGCTCCTACAATGAGCAGTTCTTC
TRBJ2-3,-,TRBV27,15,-,CASKPTRGGTDTQYF,TGTGCCAGCAAGCCGACCAGAGGTGGCACAGATACGCAGTATTTT
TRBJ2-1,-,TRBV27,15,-,CASGGLPSSYNEQFF,TGTGCCAGCGGGGGACTCCCCAGCTCCTACAATGAGCAGTTCTTC
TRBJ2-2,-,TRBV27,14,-,CASRDRENTGELFF,TGTGCCAGCAGGGATAGGGAGAACACCGGGGAGCTGTTTTTT
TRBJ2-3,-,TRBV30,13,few,CAWSVQPADTQYF,TGTGCCTGGAGTGTACAACCCGCGGATACGCAGTATTTT
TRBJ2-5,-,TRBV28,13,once,CASSPHRRETQYF,TGTGCCAGCAGTCCCCACAGGCGAGAGACCCAGTACTTC
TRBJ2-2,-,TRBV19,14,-,CASSVFRNTGELFF,TGTGCCAGTAGTGTATTTAGGAACACCGGGGAGCTGTTTTTT
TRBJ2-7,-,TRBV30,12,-,CAWSVEPYEQYF,TGTGCCTGGAGTGTTGAACCCTACGAGCAGTACTTC
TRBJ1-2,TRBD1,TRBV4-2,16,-,CASSQEQGEVGYGYTF,TGTGCCAGCAGCCAAGAACAGGGGGAGGTGGGCTATGGCTACACCTTC
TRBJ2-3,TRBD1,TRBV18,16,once,CASSPTGTGGVDTQYF,TGTGCCAGCTCACCAACCGGGACAGGGGGCGTAGATACGCAGTATTTT
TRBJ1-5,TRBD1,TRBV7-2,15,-,CASSPGTDSNQPQHF,TGTGCCAGCAGCCCCGGGACAGACAGCAATCAGCCCCAGCATTTT
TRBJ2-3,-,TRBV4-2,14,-,CASSQDPSDATQYF,TGTGCCAGCAGCCAAGATCCGTCGGACGCGACGCAGTATTTT
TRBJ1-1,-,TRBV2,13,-,CATRQETNTEAFF,TGTGCCACCCGACAGGAAACGAACACTGAAGCTTTCTTT
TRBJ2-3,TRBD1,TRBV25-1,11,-,CASNWGTVWYF,TGTGCCAGCAATTGGGGGACAGTGTGGTATTTT
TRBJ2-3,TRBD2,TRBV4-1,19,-,CASSQLPGLAGGPPDTQYF,TGCGCCAGCAGCCAGTTACCGGGACTAGCGGGAGGCCCGCCAGATACGCAGTATTTT
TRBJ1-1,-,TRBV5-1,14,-,CASSLAEWKSEAFF,TGCGCCAGCAGCTTGGCTGAGTGGAAGTCTGAAGCTTTCTTT
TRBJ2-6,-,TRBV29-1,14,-,CSVDLGSGANVLTF,TGCAGCGTTGACCTAGGCTCTGGGGCCAACGTCCTGACTTTC